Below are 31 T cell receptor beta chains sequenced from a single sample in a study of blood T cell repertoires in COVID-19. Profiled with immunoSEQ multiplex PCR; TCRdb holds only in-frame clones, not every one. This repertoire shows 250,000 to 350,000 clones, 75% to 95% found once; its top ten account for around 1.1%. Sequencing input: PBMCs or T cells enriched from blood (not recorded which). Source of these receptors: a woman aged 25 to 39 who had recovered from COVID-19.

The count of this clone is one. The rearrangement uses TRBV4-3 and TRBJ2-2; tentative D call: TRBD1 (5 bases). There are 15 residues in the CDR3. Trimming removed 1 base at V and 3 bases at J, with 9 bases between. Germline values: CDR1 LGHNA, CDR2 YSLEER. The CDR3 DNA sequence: TGCGCCAGCAGCCAAGCAGGGTCTGACACCGGGGAGCTGTTTTTT. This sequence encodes CASSQAGSDTGELFF.

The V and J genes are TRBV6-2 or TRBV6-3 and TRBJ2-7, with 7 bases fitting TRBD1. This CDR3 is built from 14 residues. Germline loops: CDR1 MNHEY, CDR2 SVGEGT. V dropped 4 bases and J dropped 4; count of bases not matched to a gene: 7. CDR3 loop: CASSSAGRGYEQYF. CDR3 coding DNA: TGTGCCAGCAGTTCCGCCGGCAGGGGGTACGAGCAGTACTTC.

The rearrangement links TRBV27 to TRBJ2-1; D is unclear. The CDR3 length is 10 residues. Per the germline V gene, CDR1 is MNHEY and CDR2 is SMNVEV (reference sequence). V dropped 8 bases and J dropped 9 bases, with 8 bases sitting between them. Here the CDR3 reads CASDTIEQFF. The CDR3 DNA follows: TGTGCCAGCGACACGATTGAGCAGTTCTTC.

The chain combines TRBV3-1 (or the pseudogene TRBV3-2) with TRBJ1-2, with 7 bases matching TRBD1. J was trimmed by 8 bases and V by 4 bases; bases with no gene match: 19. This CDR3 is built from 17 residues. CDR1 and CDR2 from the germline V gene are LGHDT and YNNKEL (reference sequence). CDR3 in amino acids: CASSRQDPTGPASGYTF. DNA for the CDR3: TGTGCCAGCAGCCGACAAGATCCGACAGGGCCCGCGAGCGGCTACACCTTC.

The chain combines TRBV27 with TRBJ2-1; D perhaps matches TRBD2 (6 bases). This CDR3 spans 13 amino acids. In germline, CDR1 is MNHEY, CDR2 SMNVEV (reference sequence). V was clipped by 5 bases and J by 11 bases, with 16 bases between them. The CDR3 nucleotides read TGTGCCAGCAGTCGGGCGACTAGAAAGCAGCAGTTCTTC. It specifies CASSRATRKQQFF.

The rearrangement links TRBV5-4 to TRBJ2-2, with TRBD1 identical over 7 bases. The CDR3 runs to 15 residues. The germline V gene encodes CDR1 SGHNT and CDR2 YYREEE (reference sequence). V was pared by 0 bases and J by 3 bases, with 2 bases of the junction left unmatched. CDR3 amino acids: CASSLDRGYTGELFF. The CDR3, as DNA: TGTGCCAGCAGCTTGGACAGGGGTTACACCGGGGAGCTGTTTTTT.

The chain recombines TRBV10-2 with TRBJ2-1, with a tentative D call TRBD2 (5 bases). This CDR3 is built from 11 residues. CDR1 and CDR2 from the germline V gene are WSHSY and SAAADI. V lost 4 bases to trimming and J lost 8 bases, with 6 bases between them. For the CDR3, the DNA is TGCGCCAGCAGTGCACTAGATGAGCAGTTCTTC. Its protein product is CASSALDEQFF.

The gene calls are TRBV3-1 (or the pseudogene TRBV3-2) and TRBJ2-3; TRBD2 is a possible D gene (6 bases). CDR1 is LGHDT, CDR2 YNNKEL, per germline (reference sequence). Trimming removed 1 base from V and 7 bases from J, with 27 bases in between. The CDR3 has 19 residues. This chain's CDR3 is CASSQAVVRDSGMKYTQYF. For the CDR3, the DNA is TGTGCCAGCAGCCAAGCTGTTGTACGGGACTCCGGGATGAAATATACGCAGTATTTT.

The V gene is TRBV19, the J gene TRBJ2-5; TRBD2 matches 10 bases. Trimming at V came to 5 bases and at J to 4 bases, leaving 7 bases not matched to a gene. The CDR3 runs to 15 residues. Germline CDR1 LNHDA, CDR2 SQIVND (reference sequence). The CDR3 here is CASSSLAGGGETQYF. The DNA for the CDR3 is TGTGCCAGTAGTTCGTTAGCGGGAGGCGGAGAGACCCAGTACTTC.

The CDR3 sequence: CASSLGRPPKDTQYF. Here the CDR3 DNA reads TGTGCCAGCAGCTTAGGGAGGCCACCGAAGGATACGCAGTATTTT. The rearrangement links TRBV7-9 to TRBJ2-3, with a weak D call TRBD2 (5 bases). Germline CDR1 SEHNR, CDR2 FQNEAQ (reference sequence). The ends were cut back, 1 base at V and 6 bases at J, with 14 bases in the middle. The CDR3 spans 15 residues.

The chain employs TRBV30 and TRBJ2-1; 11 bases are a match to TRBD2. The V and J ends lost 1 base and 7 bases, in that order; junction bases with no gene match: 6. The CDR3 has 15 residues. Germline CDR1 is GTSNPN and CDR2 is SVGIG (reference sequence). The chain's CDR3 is CAWSDGTSGLNEQFF. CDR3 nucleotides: TGTGCCTGGAGTGATGGGACTAGCGGTCTTAATGAGCAGTTCTTC.

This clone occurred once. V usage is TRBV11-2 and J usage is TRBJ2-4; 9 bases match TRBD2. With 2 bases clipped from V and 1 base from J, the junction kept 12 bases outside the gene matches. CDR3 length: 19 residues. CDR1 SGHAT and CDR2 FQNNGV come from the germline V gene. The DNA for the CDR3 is TGTGCCAGCAGCTTATCGGTAGCGGGGGCTTTTGGGGCCAAAAACATTCAGTACTTC. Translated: CASSLSVAGAFGAKNIQYF.

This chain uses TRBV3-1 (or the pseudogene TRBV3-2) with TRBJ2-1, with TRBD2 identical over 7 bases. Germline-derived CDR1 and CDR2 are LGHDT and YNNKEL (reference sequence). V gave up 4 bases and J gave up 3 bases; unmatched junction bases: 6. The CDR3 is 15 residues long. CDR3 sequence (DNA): TGTGCCAGCAGCCCTAGCGGAACCTTCTACAATGAGCAGTTCTTC. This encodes CASSPSGTFYNEQFF.

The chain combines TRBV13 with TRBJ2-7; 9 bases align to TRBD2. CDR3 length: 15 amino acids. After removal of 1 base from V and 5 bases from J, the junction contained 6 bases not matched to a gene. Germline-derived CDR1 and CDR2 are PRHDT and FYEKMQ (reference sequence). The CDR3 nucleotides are TGTGCCAGCAGCTTAGAGGCGGGAGGGCCCCACGAGCAGTACTTC. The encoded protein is CASSLEAGGPHEQYF.

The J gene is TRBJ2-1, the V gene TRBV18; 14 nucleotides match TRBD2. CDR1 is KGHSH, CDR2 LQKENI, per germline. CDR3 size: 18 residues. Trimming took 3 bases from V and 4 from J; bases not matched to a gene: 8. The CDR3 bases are TGTGCCAGCTCACCCCGGGGGACTAGCGGGGGAACTTACAATGAGCAGTTCTTC. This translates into CASSPRGTSGGTYNEQFF.

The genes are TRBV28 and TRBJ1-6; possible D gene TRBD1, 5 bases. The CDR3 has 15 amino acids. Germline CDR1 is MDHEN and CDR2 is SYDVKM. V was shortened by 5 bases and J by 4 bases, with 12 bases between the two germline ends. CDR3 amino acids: CASSGGVRYNSPLHF. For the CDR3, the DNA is TGTGCCAGCAGTGGAGGGGTGCGGTATAATTCACCCCTCCACTTT.

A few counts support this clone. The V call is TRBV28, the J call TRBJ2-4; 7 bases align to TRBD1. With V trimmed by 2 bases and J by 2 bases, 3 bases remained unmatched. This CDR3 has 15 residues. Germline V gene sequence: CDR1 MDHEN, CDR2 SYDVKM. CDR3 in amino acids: CASSLTGATKNIQYF. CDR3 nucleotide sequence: TGTGCCAGCAGTTTAACAGGGGCAACCAAAAACATTCAGTACTTC.

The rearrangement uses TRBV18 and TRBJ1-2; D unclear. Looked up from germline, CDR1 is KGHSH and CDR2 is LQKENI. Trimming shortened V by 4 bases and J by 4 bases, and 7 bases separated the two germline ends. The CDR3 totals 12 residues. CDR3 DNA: TGTGCCAGCTCACTCGGTACCTATGGCTACACCTTC. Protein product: CASSLGTYGYTF.

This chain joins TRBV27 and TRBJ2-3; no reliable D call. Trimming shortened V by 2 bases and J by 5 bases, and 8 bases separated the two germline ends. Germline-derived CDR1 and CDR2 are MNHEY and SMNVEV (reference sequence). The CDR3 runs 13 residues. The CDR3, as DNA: TGTGCCAGCAGTTTACTAGTACTAGATACGCAGTATTTT. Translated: CASSLLVLDTQYF.

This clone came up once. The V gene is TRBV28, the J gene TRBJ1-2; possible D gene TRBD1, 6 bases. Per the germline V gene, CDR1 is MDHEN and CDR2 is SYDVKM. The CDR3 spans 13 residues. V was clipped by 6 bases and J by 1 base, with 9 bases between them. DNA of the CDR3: TGTGCCAGCAGCACAGGGTTTAACTATGGCTACACCTTC. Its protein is CASSTGFNYGYTF.

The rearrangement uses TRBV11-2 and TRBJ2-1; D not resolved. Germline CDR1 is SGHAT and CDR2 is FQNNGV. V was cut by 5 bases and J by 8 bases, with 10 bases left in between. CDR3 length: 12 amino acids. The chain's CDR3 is CASSERVHEQFF. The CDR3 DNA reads TGTGCCAGCAGCGAGCGAGTCCATGAGCAGTTCTTC.

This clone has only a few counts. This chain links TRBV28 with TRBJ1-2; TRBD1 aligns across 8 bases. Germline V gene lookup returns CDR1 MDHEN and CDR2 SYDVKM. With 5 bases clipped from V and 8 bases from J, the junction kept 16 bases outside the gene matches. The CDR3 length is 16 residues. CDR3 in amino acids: CASSPAWTGLTGGYTF. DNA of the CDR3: TGTGCCAGCAGTCCCGCCTGGACAGGGCTAACGGGGGGCTACACCTTC.

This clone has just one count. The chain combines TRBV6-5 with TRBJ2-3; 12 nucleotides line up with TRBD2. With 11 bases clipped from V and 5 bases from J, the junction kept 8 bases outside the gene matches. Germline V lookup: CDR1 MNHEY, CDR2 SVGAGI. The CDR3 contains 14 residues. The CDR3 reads CAGRTSGIRDTQYF. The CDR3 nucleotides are TGTGCCGGGCGGACTAGCGGGATTCGAGATACGCAGTATTTT.

The CDR3 protein is CASSSRSSSYNEQFF. CDR3 nucleotides: TGTGCCAGCAGCTCGAGGAGCAGCTCCTACAATGAGCAGTTCTTC. The rearrangement joins TRBV5-4 to TRBJ2-1; D not resolved. Trimming left V 3 bases short and J 0 bases short, with 10 bases between. The CDR3 length is 15 residues. CDR1 SGHNT and CDR2 YYREEE come from the germline V gene (reference sequence).

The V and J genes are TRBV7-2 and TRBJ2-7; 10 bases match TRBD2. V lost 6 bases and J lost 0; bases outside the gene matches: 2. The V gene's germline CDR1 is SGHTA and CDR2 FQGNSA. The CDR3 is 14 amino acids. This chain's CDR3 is CASSWTSGSYEQYF. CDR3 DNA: TGTGCCAGCAGTTGGACTAGCGGCTCCTACGAGCAGTACTTC. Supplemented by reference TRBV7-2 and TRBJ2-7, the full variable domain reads GAGVSQSPSNKVTEKGKDVELRCDPISGHTALYWYRQSLGQGLEFLIYFQGNSAPDKSGLPSDRFSAERTGGSVSTLTIQRTQQEDSAVYLCASSWTSGSYEQYFGPGTRLTVT.

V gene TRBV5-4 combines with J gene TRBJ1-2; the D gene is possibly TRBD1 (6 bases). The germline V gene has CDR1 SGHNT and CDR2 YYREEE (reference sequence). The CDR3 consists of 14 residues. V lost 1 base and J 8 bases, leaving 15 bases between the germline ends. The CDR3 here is CASSLISQGLGYTF. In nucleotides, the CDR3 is TGTGCCAGCAGCTTGATCAGTCAGGGGCTCGGCTACACCTTC.

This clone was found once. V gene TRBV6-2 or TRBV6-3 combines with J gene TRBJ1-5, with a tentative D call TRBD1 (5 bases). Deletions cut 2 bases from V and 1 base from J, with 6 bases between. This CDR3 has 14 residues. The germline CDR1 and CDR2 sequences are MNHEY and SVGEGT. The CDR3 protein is CASSYGGSNQPQHF. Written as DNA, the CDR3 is TGTGCCAGCAGTTACGGGGGGAGCAATCAGCCCCAGCATTTT.

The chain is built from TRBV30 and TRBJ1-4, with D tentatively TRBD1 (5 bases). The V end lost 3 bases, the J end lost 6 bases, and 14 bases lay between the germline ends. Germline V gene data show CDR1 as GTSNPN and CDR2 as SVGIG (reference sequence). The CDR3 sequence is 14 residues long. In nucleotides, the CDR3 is TGTGCCTGGAGCGTGGGGGGGTTCGATGAAAAACTGTTTTTT. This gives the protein CAWSVGGFDEKLFF.

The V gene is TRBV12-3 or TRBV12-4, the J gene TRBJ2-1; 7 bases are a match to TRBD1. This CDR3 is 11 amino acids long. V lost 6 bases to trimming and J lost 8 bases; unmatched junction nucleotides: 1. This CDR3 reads CASRGQHEQFF. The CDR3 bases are TGTGCCAGCAGGGGACAGCATGAGCAGTTCTTC.

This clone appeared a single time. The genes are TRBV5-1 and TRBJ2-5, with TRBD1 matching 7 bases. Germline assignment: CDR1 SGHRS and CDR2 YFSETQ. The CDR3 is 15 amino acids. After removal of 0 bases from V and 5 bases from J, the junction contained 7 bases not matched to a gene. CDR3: CASSLDEGARETQYF. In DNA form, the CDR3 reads TGCGCCAGCAGCTTGGATGAGGGGGCGCGGGAGACCCAGTACTTC.

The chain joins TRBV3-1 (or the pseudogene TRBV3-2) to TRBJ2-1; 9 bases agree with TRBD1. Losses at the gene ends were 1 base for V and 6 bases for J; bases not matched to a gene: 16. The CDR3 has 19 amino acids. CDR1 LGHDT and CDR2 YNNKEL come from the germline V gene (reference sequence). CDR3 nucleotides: TGTGCCAGCAGCCAAGTCCTCCGGGACAGGGTGAAGAAAGGCAATGAGCAGTTCTTC. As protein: CASSQVLRDRVKKGNEQFF.